A selection of T cell receptor beta chains follows, all from one sample in a study of T cells in Graves' hyperthyroidism and ophthalmopathy. TCRdb re-analysed the multiplex PCR reads in MiXCR, keeping a single row per CDR3 protein. Of more than 300,000 distinct CDR3 sequences in the sample, approximately 18% were seen once. The specimen sequenced was blood. These receptors came from a woman younger than 45 with Graves' hyperthyroidism that later progressed to Graves' ophthalmopathy. The CDR3 runs from the conserved cysteine through the conserved F or W. Each record gives: J gene, D gene, clone size, V gene, CDR3 protein, CDR3 DNA. The D gene is left open where the match is weak. Rows may omit the clone size; those that give it use once, few, many or a size class.

J: TRBJ2-4; D: .; size: few; V: TRBV7-3; CDR3: CASSIVGWPKNIQYF; DNA: TGTGCCAGTAGTATAGTTGGGTGGCCCAAAAACATTCAGTACTTC
J: TRBJ2-7; D: .; size: .; V: TRBV12-3/TRBV12-4; CDR3: CASSPARVGYEQYF; DNA: TGTGCCAGCAGTCCAGCTAGGGTGGGCTACGAGCAGTACTTC
J: TRBJ2-3; D: .; size: many; V: TRBV2; CDR3: CASSEPTSSDTQYF; DNA: TGTGCCAGCAGTGAACCGACTAGTTCAGATACGCAGTATTTT
J: TRBJ2-3; D: TRBD2; size: few; V: TRBV20-1; CDR3: CSARDTSGRRNPQYF; DNA: TGCAGTGCTAGAGATACTAGCGGGAGAAGGAATCCGCAGTATTTT
J: TRBJ2-2; D: TRBD2; size: .; V: TRBV24-1; CDR3: CATSDTLAGGPSGELFF; DNA: TGTGCCACCAGTGATACCCTAGCGGGGGGGCCTTCCGGGGAGCTGTTTTTT
J: TRBJ2-5; D: .; size: many; V: TRBV12-3/TRBV12-4; CDR3: CASSLGGGGETQYF; DNA: TGTGCCAGCAGTTTGGGGGGAGGTGGCGAGACCCAGTACTTC
J: TRBJ1-1; D: .; size: many; V: TRBV27; CDR3: CASSFQGQNTEAFF; DNA: TGTGCCAGCAGTTTTCAGGGCCAGAACACTGAAGCTTTCTTT
J: TRBJ2-4; D: .; size: .; V: TRBV7-9; CDR3: CASRGDQNIQYF; DNA: TGTGCCAGCCGGGGCGACCAAAACATTCAGTACTTC
J: TRBJ2-2; D: TRBD2; size: .; V: TRBV30; CDR3: CAWSRGWGGNTGELFF; DNA: TGTGCCTGGAGCCGGGGTTGGGGGGGTAACACCGGGGAGCTGTTTTTT
J: TRBJ1-3; D: .; size: many; V: TRBV28; CDR3: CASSFGAAVSGNTIYF; DNA: TGTGCCAGCAGTTTCGGGGCAGCCGTCTCTGGAAACACCATATATTTT
J: TRBJ1-4; D: .; size: many; V: TRBV18; CDR3: CASSPTGPNEKLFF; DNA: TGTGCCAGCTCACCGACAGGCCCTAATGAAAAACTGTTTTTT
J: TRBJ1-1; D: .; size: many; V: TRBV20-1; CDR3: CSASGLMNTEAFF; DNA: TGCAGTGCTAGCGGACTGATGAACACTGAAGCTTTCTTT
J: TRBJ2-7; D: TRBD2; size: few; V: TRBV28; CDR3: CASFASGNSYEQYF; DNA: TGTGCCAGCTTTGCTAGCGGAAACTCCTACGAGCAGTACTTC
J: TRBJ1-1; D: TRBD1; size: .; V: TRBV27; CDR3: CASCLSGWDREMNTEAFF; DNA: TGTGCCAGCTGTTTATCAGGATGGGACAGAGAAATGAACACTGAAGCTTTCTTT
J: TRBJ1-6; D: TRBD1; size: many; V: TRBV6-1; CDR3: CASSAGQGGSPLHF; DNA: TGTGCCAGCAGTGCGGGACAGGGGGGTTCACCCCTCCACTTT
J: TRBJ2-7; D: .; size: .; V: TRBV2; CDR3: CASTSEDSISYEQYF; DNA: TGTGCCAGCACCTCAGAAGACAGCATCTCCTACGAGCAGTACTTC
J: TRBJ2-1; D: TRBD2; size: many; V: TRBV12-3/TRBV12-4; CDR3: CASKETSGAYNEQFF; DNA: TGTGCCAGCAAGGAAACTAGCGGAGCCTACAATGAGCAGTTCTTC
J: TRBJ1-1; D: .; size: many; V: TRBV20-1; CDR3: CSARGSETNTEAFF; DNA: TGCAGTGCTAGAGGTTCTGAGACGAACACTGAAGCTTTCTTT
J: TRBJ1-6; D: .; size: few; V: TRBV6-1; CDR3: CASNPSPGFSSYNSPLHF; DNA: TGTGCCAGCAATCCCTCTCCAGGGTTTAGCTCCTATAATTCACCCCTCCACTTT
J: TRBJ1-1; D: TRBD1; size: many; V: TRBV7-8; CDR3: CASSLGAGGAFF; DNA: TGTGCCAGCAGCTTAGGGGCAGGGGGTGCTTTCTTT
J: TRBJ1-4; D: TRBD1; size: few; V: TRBV20-1; CDR3: CSASDREGFGEKLFF; DNA: TGCAGTGCTTCCGACAGGGAGGGCTTTGGGGAAAAACTGTTTTTT
J: TRBJ2-3; D: TRBD2; size: many; V: TRBV20-1; CDR3: CSARTSRPGTSGRTDTQYF; DNA: TGCAGTGCTAGAACCTCGCGCCCTGGGACTAGCGGACGCACAGATACGCAGTATTTT
J: TRBJ1-5; D: TRBD1; size: few; V: TRBV6-1; CDR3: CASSTGTGDQPQHF; DNA: TGTGCCAGCAGCACCGGGACAGGGGATCAGCCCCAGCATTTT
J: TRBJ2-2; D: .; size: many; V: TRBV19; CDR3: CASSMRSSGELFF; DNA: TGTGCCAGTAGTATGCGGAGCTCCGGGGAGCTGTTTTTT
J: TRBJ2-7; D: .; size: many; V: TRBV20-1; CDR3: CSAGPNRGYEQYF; DNA: TGCAGTGCTGGACCCAATCGGGGGTACGAGCAGTACTTC
J: TRBJ2-1; D: TRBD2; size: few; V: TRBV7-9; CDR3: CASSLQGLAGNEQFF; DNA: TGTGCCAGCAGCTTACAGGGACTAGCGGGGAATGAGCAGTTCTTC
J: TRBJ1-2; D: .; size: many; V: TRBV11-2; CDR3: CASSLVARVSRSNYGYTF; DNA: TGTGCCAGCAGCTTAGTAGCGAGGGTTTCGAGGTCTAACTATGGCTACACCTTC
J: TRBJ2-5; D: .; size: many; V: TRBV11-2; CDR3: CASSLGRTYLRGETQYF; DNA: TGTGCCAGCAGCTTAGGCAGGACTTACTTACGCGGGGAGACCCAGTACTTC
J: TRBJ1-5; D: .; size: many; V: TRBV12-3/TRBV12-4; CDR3: CASSFRSGQPQHF; DNA: TGTGCCAGCAGTTTTAGGTCAGGTCAGCCCCAGCATTTT
J: TRBJ1-2; D: .; size: .; V: TRBV20-1; CDR3: CSAPQGRNNYGYTF; DNA: TGCAGTGCCCCCCAGGGACGGAACAACTATGGCTACACCTTC
J: TRBJ1-1; D: .; size: once; V: TRBV2; CDR3: CASSALGGTEAFF; DNA: TGTGCCAGCAGTGCACTGGGGGGCACTGAAGCTTTCTTT
J: TRBJ2-1; D: .; size: .; V: TRBV5-1; CDR3: CASTPVRRGRDNEQFF; DNA: TGCGCCAGCACCCCCGTGAGGCGGGGGCGTGACAATGAGCAGTTCTTC
J: TRBJ2-7; D: .; size: .; V: TRBV20-1; CDR3: CSARVSTTRVYEQYF; DNA: TGCAGTGCTAGGGTTAGCACTACCCGAGTATACGAGCAGTACTTC
J: TRBJ2-5; D: .; size: many; V: TRBV10-3; CDR3: CAISGGADRRVQETQYF; DNA: TGTGCCATCAGTGGAGGAGCTGACAGGAGAGTCCAAGAGACCCAGTACTTC
J: TRBJ2-7; D: TRBD1; size: few; V: TRBV5-1; CDR3: CASSSTGQGVYEQYF; DNA: TGCGCCAGCAGCTCAACGGGACAGGGGGTCTACGAGCAGTACTTC
J: TRBJ2-1; D: .; size: few; V: TRBV27; CDR3: CASSQGNNEQFF; DNA: TGTGCCAGCAGTCAGGGGAACAATGAGCAGTTCTTC
J: TRBJ2-5; D: TRBD2; size: many; V: TRBV7-6; CDR3: CASSSTGLAVQETQYF; DNA: TGTGCCAGCAGCTCCACGGGACTAGCGGTCCAAGAGACCCAGTACTTC
J: TRBJ1-1; D: .; size: many; V: TRBV2; CDR3: CASSDGGANTEAFF; DNA: TGTGCCAGCAGTGACGGGGGGGCTAACACTGAAGCTTTCTTT
J: TRBJ1-5; D: .; size: once; V: TRBV6-1; CDR3: CASSDQGLLLNQQPQHF; DNA: TGTGCCAGCAGTGATCAGGGGCTACTTCTCAATCAACAGCCCCAGCATTTT
J: TRBJ1-5; D: .; size: .; V: TRBV7-9; CDR3: CASSLGNRPNQPQHF; DNA: TGTGCCAGCAGCTTAGGGAACAGGCCCAATCAGCCCCAGCATTTT
J: TRBJ2-7; D: .; size: .; V: TRBV6-1; CDR3: CANLTPRLTYEQYF; DNA: TGTGCCAACTTAACGCCGAGGCTGACCTACGAGCAGTACTTC
J: TRBJ2-1; D: .; size: many; V: TRBV28; CDR3: CASSTRGLGSYNEQFF; DNA: TGTGCCAGCAGTACGCGCGGACTGGGGTCCTACAATGAGCAGTTCTTC
J: TRBJ1-4; D: .; size: .; V: TRBV9; CDR3: CASSVPGANEKLFF; DNA: TGTGCCAGCAGCGTCCCGGGGGCTAATGAAAAACTGTTTTTT
J: TRBJ2-2; D: .; size: few; V: TRBV27; CDR3: CASSPTPGGTGELFF; DNA: TGTGCCAGCAGTCCCACACCCGGGGGCACCGGGGAGCTGTTTTTT
J: TRBJ2-7; D: TRBD2; size: .; V: TRBV20-1; CDR3: CSATTQTSGRGLGSYEQYF; DNA: TGCAGTGCTACCACCCAGACTAGCGGGAGGGGCCTTGGGTCCTACGAGCAGTACTTC
J: TRBJ1-2; D: TRBD1; size: many; V: TRBV29-1; CDR3: CSVLGDRGLLGTF; DNA: TGCAGCGTTTTGGGGGACAGGGGGCTACTAGGCACCTTC
J: TRBJ1-1; D: .; size: many; V: TRBV10-1; CDR3: CASSESVERLEAFF; DNA: TGCGCCAGCAGTGAAAGCGTAGAGAGGCTAGAAGCTTTCTTT
J: TRBJ2-7; D: .; size: .; V: TRBV20-1; CDR3: CSARDGINYEQYF; DNA: TGCAGTGCTAGAGACGGGATTAACTACGAGCAGTACTTC
J: TRBJ1-4; D: .; size: few; V: TRBV27; CDR3: CASSLRPGGKLFF; DNA: TGTGCCAGCAGTTTAAGACCGGGAGGAAAACTGTTTTTT
J: TRBJ1-2; D: .; size: .; V: TRBV19; CDR3: CASSIPGLPFYTF; DNA: TGTGCCAGTAGTATACCGGGACTCCCTTTCTACACCTTC
J: TRBJ2-3; D: TRBD2; size: many; V: TRBV20-1; CDR3: CSARPTSGTDTQYF; DNA: TGCAGTGCTAGACCGACTAGCGGCACAGATACGCAGTATTTT
J: TRBJ2-1; D: .; size: .; V: TRBV27; CDR3: CASSFISASRYNEQFF; DNA: TGTGCCAGCAGTTTCATAAGTGCGAGCCGGTACAATGAGCAGTTCTTC
J: TRBJ1-5; D: TRBD1; size: many; V: TRBV28; CDR3: CASTRGRINQPQHF; DNA: TGTGCCAGCACCAGGGGGCGAATCAATCAGCCCCAGCATTTT
J: TRBJ2-7; D: TRBD1; size: .; V: TRBV5-6; CDR3: CASSPQLGQDSYEQYF; DNA: TGTGCCAGCAGCCCACAGTTGGGACAGGATTCCTACGAGCAGTACTTC
J: TRBJ1-2; D: .; size: .; V: TRBV14; CDR3: CASSQGTVGYTF; DNA: TGTGCCAGCAGCCAAGGAACGGTAGGCTACACCTTC
J: TRBJ2-1; D: .; size: .; V: TRBV4-1; CDR3: CASSQDYSSYNEQFF; DNA: TGCGCCAGCAGCCAAGACTATAGCTCCTACAATGAGCAGTTCTTC
J: TRBJ2-3; D: .; size: .; V: TRBV20-1; CDR3: CSAPRISADTQYF; DNA: TGCAGTGCCCCTCGGATTTCCGCAGATACGCAGTATTTT